The 13 T cell receptor beta chains below come from one sample, sequenced in a study of blood T cell repertoires in COVID-19. Measured with immunoSEQ multiplex PCR; TCRdb has only the in-frame clones, and not every one. This repertoire shows roughly 87,000 clones, around 86% found once; its top ten account for roughly 2.1%. The sample taken for sequencing was peripheral blood. Every receptor here comes from a woman aged 70-85 years with acute or convalescent COVID-19.

This clone was detected only a few times. This rearrangement joins TRBV19 to TRBJ2-7; 10 bases line up with TRBD2. Germline-derived CDR1 and CDR2 are LNHDA and SQIVND (reference sequence). The junction had 0 bases not matched to a gene; V was cut back by 3 bases and J by 1 base. This CDR3 comprises 14 residues. The DNA for the CDR3 is TGTGCCAGTAGTATGGGACTAGCGTCCTACGAGCAGTACTTC. Translation: CASSMGLASYEQYF.

This clone appeared once. The V and J genes are TRBV3-1 (or the pseudogene TRBV3-2) and TRBJ2-7; 11 nucleotides line up with TRBD1. Per the germline V gene, CDR1 is LGHDT and CDR2 is YNNKEL (reference sequence). This CDR3 comprises 14 residues. V dropped 6 bases and J dropped 4; count of bases not matched to a gene: 5. The CDR3 coding sequence is TGTGCCAGCAGGCCCGGACAGGGGGCGTACGAGCAGTACTTC. Its translation is CASRPGQGAYEQYF.

The chain has TRBV9 and TRBJ2-5, with D perhaps matching TRBD2 (7 bases). The CDR3 extends over 16 amino acids. Trimming removed 7 bases from V and 4 bases from J, with 23 bases in between. Germline values: CDR1 SGDLS, CDR2 YYNGEE. This CDR3 is CASGRGLGAIGETQYF. CDR3 nucleotide sequence: TGTGCCAGCGGGAGGGGTTTGGGGGCCATCGGAGAGACCCAGTACTTC.

This chain links TRBV27 with TRBJ2-3, with D unresolved. The CDR3 runs 13 residues. Trimming cost V 6 bases and J 0 bases, with 7 bases left between them. Germline CDR1 is MNHEY and CDR2 is SMNVEV (reference sequence). The CDR3 coding sequence is TGTGCCAGCAGAAAAACTAGCACAGATACGCAGTATTTT. Translating gives CASRKTSTDTQYF.

The V and J genes are TRBV10-3 and TRBJ1-4; tentative D call: TRBD1 (5 bases). Trimming cost V 7 bases and J 6 bases, with 15 bases left between them. The CDR3 totals 14 residues. Germline lookup yields CDR1 ENHRY and CDR2 SYGVKD. The CDR3 here is CAIKDGQGDEKLFF. CDR3 in DNA: TGTGCCATCAAAGACGGACAAGGGGATGAAAAACTGTTTTTT.

The chain couples TRBV5-1 to TRBJ2-3; TRBD2 matches 9 bases. Germline V gene data show CDR1 as SGHRS and CDR2 as YFSETQ. V dropped 7 bases and J dropped 1; count of bases not matched to a gene: 7. CDR3 length: 15 amino acids. CDR3 amino acids: CASGPIAGGTDTQYF. CDR3 nucleotide sequence: TGCGCCAGCGGCCCCATAGCGGGGGGCACAGATACGCAGTATTTT. Drawing the rest from reference TRBV5-1 and TRBJ2-3, the complete variable domain is KAGVTQTPRYLIKTRGQQVTLSCSPISGHRSVSWYQQTPGQGLQFLFEYFSETQRNKGNFPGRFSGRQFSNSRSEMNVSTLELGDSALYLCASGPIAGGTDTQYFGPGTRLTVL.

The V and J genes are TRBV30 and TRBJ2-7; 8 nucleotides match TRBD1. The germline V gene has CDR1 GTSNPN and CDR2 SVGIG (reference sequence). V was pared by 5 bases and J by 0 bases, with 3 bases of the junction left unmatched. CDR3 size: 13 residues. CDR3 protein: CAWGTGASYEQYF. CDR3 coding DNA: TGTGCCTGGGGGACAGGTGCCTCCTACGAGCAGTACTTC.

The chain carries TRBV6-6 and TRBJ1-1, with TRBD1 as a possible D gene (5 bases). There are 12 residues in the CDR3. V was cut by 8 bases and J by 8 bases, with 15 bases left in between. The V gene's germline CDR1 is MNHNY and CDR2 SVGAGI (reference sequence). CDR3 loop: CASSPIDREAFF. CDR3 bases: TGTGCCAGCTCACCCATTGACAGAGAAGCTTTCTTT.

The V call is TRBV7-2, the J call TRBJ1-2, with D hard to call. The CDR3 runs 16 residues. Germline V gives CDR1 SGHTA, CDR2 FQGNSA. The V and J ends lost 0 bases and 4 bases respectively, with 15 bases between them. The chain's CDR3 is CASSLAGSPGFYGYTF. The CDR3 region has the DNA TGTGCCAGCAGCTTAGCGGGGAGCCCTGGATTCTATGGCTACACCTTC.

V is TRBV10-3 and J is TRBJ1-1; D call uncertain. Germline V lookup: CDR1 ENHRY, CDR2 SYGVKD. V was trimmed by 2 bases and J by 0 bases, leaving 7 bases between them. CDR3 length: 14 amino acids. DNA of the CDR3: TGTGCCATCAGTGAGAACGGGGTGAACACTGAAGCTTTCTTT. The encoded protein is CAISENGVNTEAFF.

The V call is TRBV21-1, the J call TRBJ1-1; the table's D call, TRBD1, has no DNA check behind it. TRBV21-1 corresponds to a pseudogene. The CDR3 length is 18 residues. CDR3 DNA sequence: TGTGCCAGCAGCGGGCGGGACAGGAGTAGTCCCTTGAACACTGAAGCTTTCTTT. Protein product: CASSGRDRSSPLNTEAFF.

The rearrangement links TRBV19 to TRBJ1-5; TRBD1 agrees at 7 bases. Unmatched junction bases numbered 4, after V lost 5 bases and J lost 3 bases. CDR1 is LNHDA and CDR2 is SQIVND in the germline V gene (reference sequence). This CDR3 has 14 amino acids. The CDR3 is CASSGTALNQPQHF. The DNA for the CDR3 is TGTGCCAGTAGTGGGACAGCACTCAATCAGCCCCAGCATTTT.

This rearrangement joins TRBV3-1 (or the pseudogene TRBV3-2) to TRBJ1-5; possible D gene TRBD1, 5 bases. CDR1 and CDR2 (germline): LGHDT, YNNKEL (reference sequence). CDR3 length equals 16 residues. Trimming cost V 7 bases and J 0 bases, with 16 bases left between them. The CDR3: CASIRAEGDSNQPQHF. The CDR3, as DNA: TGTGCCAGCATACGGGCAGAAGGGGATAGCAATCAGCCCCAGCATTTT.